This T cell receptor (beta chain) emerged from a study of T cell responses to AZD1222 COVID-19 vaccine. Profiled with immunoSEQ multiplex PCR; TCRdb holds only in-frame clones, not every one. The data contain some 130,000 clones, approximately 84% of them singletons. Germline V gene data show CDR1 as SGDLS and CDR2 as YYNGEE. CDR3 length: 14 residues. V lost 0 bases and J lost 7, with 8 bases in between. As to this clone: Other nucleotide sequences from this sample produce the same CDR3.

The genes are TRBV9 and TRBJ1-6, with D unclear. The sequence was obtained from an adult in good health. The material sequenced was peripheral blood, taken on day 0 of AZD1222 vaccination. The CDR3: CASSVEGGNSPLHF. In DNA form, the CDR3 reads TGTGCCAGCAGCGTAGAGGGTGGAAATTCACCCCTCCACTTT.